The 10 T cell receptor beta chains reported below all come from one sample, sequenced in a study of control samples from healthy donors and cancer patients. TCRdb keeps only in-frame clones here, not all; method: immunoSEQ multiplex PCR. Of about 41,000 clones listed, roughly 94% are singletons. The sequenced material came from blood. The source of these receptors is a man between 60 and 75 years old in good health.

V is TRBV19 and J is TRBJ1-1, with D perhaps TRBD1 (5 bases). The CDR3 has 15 amino acids. CDR1 is LNHDA and CDR2 is SQIVND in the germline V gene (reference sequence). V shed 3 bases and J shed 1 base, with 12 bases lying between them. This CDR3 reads CASSMGRAGNTEAFF. The CDR3 DNA sequence: TGTGCCAGTAGTATGGGCAGGGCGGGGAACACTGAAGCTTTCTTT.

This clone has only one observation. The chain is built from TRBV2 and TRBJ2-3; 7 bases line up with TRBD2. CDR1 and CDR2 (germline): SNHLY, FYNNEI. Unmatched junction bases numbered 6, after V lost 10 bases and J lost 2 bases. The CDR3 has 13 amino acids. The CDR3 here is CATLGRATDTQYF. CDR3 DNA sequence: TGTGCCACCCTAGGGAGGGCCACAGATACGCAGTATTTT.

V is TRBV13 and J is TRBJ1-5; D is unclear. Trimming cost V 0 bases and J 7 bases, with 10 bases left between them. CDR1 is PRHDT, CDR2 FYEKMQ, per germline (reference sequence). The CDR3 covers 14 residues. The CDR3 coding sequence is TGTGCCAGCAGCTTAGGCCAAGGGCCACAGCCCCAGCATTTT. This encodes CASSLGQGPQPQHF. Full variable domain (missing parts from reference TRBV13 and TRBJ1-5): AAGVIQSPRHLIKEKRETATLKCYPIPRHDTVYWYQQGPGQDPQFLISFYEKMQSDKGSIPDRFSAQQFSDYHSELNMSSLELGDSALYFCASSLGQGPQPQHFGDGTRLSIL.

This chain uses TRBV7-8 with TRBJ2-7, with TRBD2 identical over 8 bases. There are 14 residues in the CDR3. The V gene's germline CDR1 is SGHVS and CDR2 FQNEAQ. The V gene end was trimmed by 8 bases and the J gene end by 3 bases; junction bases not matched to a gene: 9. The CDR3 here is CASGHGGARYEQYF. CDR3 DNA sequence: TGTGCCAGCGGGCACGGGGGGGCCCGCTACGAGCAGTACTTC.

The V and J genes are TRBV13 and TRBJ2-5, with TRBD2 matching over 14 bases. The germline V gene has CDR1 PRHDT and CDR2 FYEKMQ (reference sequence). The V and J ends lost 6 bases and 4 bases, in that order; junction bases with no gene match: 7. The CDR3 runs to 16 residues. The CDR3 nucleotides are TGTGCCAGCAGTTGGGGACTAGCGGGGGCCCCAGAGACCCAGTACTTC. This codes for CASSWGLAGAPETQYF.

The genes are TRBV9 and TRBJ1-5; 7 nucleotides match TRBD1. This CDR3 contains 20 residues. Germline CDR1 SGDLS, CDR2 YYNGEE. After removal of 0 bases from V and 0 bases from J, the junction contained 15 bases not matched to a gene. In DNA, the CDR3 is TGTGCCAGCAGCGTAGGAGGGAGGACAGGCTTGGGTTATAGCAATCAGCCCCAGCATTTT. Encoded protein: CASSVGGRTGLGYSNQPQHF.

V is TRBV28 and J is TRBJ2-3; possibly TRBD2 for D (6 bases). Trimming cost V 6 bases and J 2 bases, with 15 bases left between them. From germline, CDR1 is MDHEN and CDR2 SYDVKM. The CDR3 totals 15 residues. In DNA form, the CDR3 reads TGTGCCAGCAGCCTCCCTAGCGAACTCACAGATACGCAGTATTTT. Its protein product is CASSLPSELTDTQYF.

The chain has TRBV28 and TRBJ1-4; tentatively, D is TRBD1 (5 bases). From germline, CDR1 is MDHEN and CDR2 SYDVKM. V was trimmed by 5 bases and J by 4 bases, leaving 17 bases between them. This CDR3 spans 16 amino acids. The CDR3 DNA is TGTGCCAGCAGTACCCCCGGGACGGATTATAATGAAAAACTGTTTTTT. It codes for CASSTPGTDYNEKLFF.

V is TRBV27 and J is TRBJ1-5; D ambiguous. CDR1 is MNHEY, CDR2 SMNVEV, per germline (reference sequence). The V gene lost 5 bases and the J gene lost 0 bases, with 5 bases spanning the gap. CDR3 length: 13 amino acids. The CDR3 here is CASSGSSNQPQHF. CDR3 sequence (DNA): TGTGCCAGCAGTGGGTCTAGCAATCAGCCCCAGCATTTT.

The chain recombines TRBV19 with TRBJ2-1; a weak D match, TRBD2 (6 bases). The V gene lost 9 bases and the J gene lost 7 bases, with 19 bases spanning the gap. The CDR3 has 14 residues. Looked up from germline, CDR1 is LNHDA and CDR2 is SQIVND (reference sequence). CDR3 in DNA: TGTGCCAGCCGATTACGGGGGTTGGAGAATGAGCAGTTCTTC. Translation gives CASRLRGLENEQFF. Supplemented by reference TRBV19 and TRBJ2-1, the full variable domain reads DGGITQSPKYLFRKEGQNVTLSCEQNLNHDAMYWYRQDPGQGLRLIYYSQIVNDFQKGDIAEGYSVSREKKESFPLTVTSAQKNPTAFYLCASRLRGLENEQFFGPGTRLTVL.